These T cell receptor beta chains were read from a single sample in a study of graft-versus-host responses after intestinal transplantation. Profiled with immunoSEQ multiplex PCR; TCRdb holds only in-frame clones, not every one. The sample shows roughly 70,000 clones, over 75% of them seen only once. The antigens of these receptors remain unknown. The material was unstimulated CD4+ T cells sorted from spleen or lymph node cells, obtained before transplant. All receptors derive from a human donor who was the organ donor for an intestinal transplant. CDR3s include the opening cysteine and the closing phenylalanine or tryptophan. The D gene is left open where the match is weak. Clone size appears in some rows only: once, few, many, or a class for an expanded clone.

- TRBJ1-2 - TRBV28 CASSMGGRDYGYTF TGTGCCAGCAGTATGGGTGGCAGGGACTATGGCTACACCTTC
TRBD2 TRBJ2-4 once TRBV5-1 CASSSKTSGGNQYF TGCGCCAGCAGCTCAAAAACTAGCGGGGGGAATCAGTACTTC
TRBD1 TRBJ1-1 - TRBV7-2 CASSLGTASMNTEAFF TGTGCCAGCAGCCTAGGGACAGCCAGCATGAACACTGAAGCTTTCTTT
- TRBJ1-3 once TRBV6-6 CASRQGLVSGGNTIYF TGTGCCAGCCGGCAGGGCTTGGTTTCCGGTGGAAACACCATATATTTT
- TRBJ2-2 - TRBV5-1 CASSSKTGTLHTGELFF TGCGCCAGCAGCTCGAAAACCGGGACACTACACACCGGGGAGCTGTTTTTT
TRBD1 TRBJ1-5 - TRBV4-2 CASSTQGRQPQHF TGTGCCAGCAGCACACAGGGGCGTCAGCCCCAGCATTTT
- TRBJ1-1 - TRBV27 CASRALGVNTEAFF TGTGCCAGCAGAGCTCTAGGAGTGAACACTGAAGCTTTCTTT
TRBD1 TRBJ1-1 - TRBV2 CASRKGGQVNTEAFF TGTGCCAGCAGGAAAGGTGGACAGGTGAACACTGAAGCTTTCTTT
TRBD2 TRBJ2-1 once TRBV19 CASRRLAGGWEQFF TGTGCCAGTCGTAGACTAGCGGGGGGGTGGGAGCAGTTCTTC
TRBD2 TRBJ2-3 - TRBV7-2 CASDSGGPYTQYF TGTGCCAGCGATAGCGGGGGTCCGTATACGCAGTATTTT
- TRBJ1-5 - TRBV2 CASSRRDPRGDNQPQHF TGTGCCAGCAGCCGACGGGACCCGCGGGGAGACAATCAGCCCCAGCATTTT
- TRBJ1-6 - TRBV2 CASRAGPRSYNSPLHF TGTGCCAGCAGGGCAGGGCCCCGCTCCTATAATTCACCCCTCCACTTT
- TRBJ1-4 few TRBV29-1 CSVEDSGSPMEKLFF TGCAGCGTTGAAGACTCCGGGAGCCCAATGGAAAAACTGTTTTTT
- TRBJ2-5 - TRBV2 CASSEEVASQETQYF TGTGCCAGCAGTGAAGAGGTAGCTAGCCAAGAGACCCAGTACTTC
TRBD1 TRBJ2-1 - TRBV5-6 CASSQAGGEQFF TGTGCCAGCAGCCAGGCAGGGGGTGAGCAGTTCTTC
- TRBJ1-6 - TRBV5-4 CASSLDLQATSPLHF TGTGCCAGCAGCTTGGACCTCCAAGCTACCTCACCCCTCCACTTT